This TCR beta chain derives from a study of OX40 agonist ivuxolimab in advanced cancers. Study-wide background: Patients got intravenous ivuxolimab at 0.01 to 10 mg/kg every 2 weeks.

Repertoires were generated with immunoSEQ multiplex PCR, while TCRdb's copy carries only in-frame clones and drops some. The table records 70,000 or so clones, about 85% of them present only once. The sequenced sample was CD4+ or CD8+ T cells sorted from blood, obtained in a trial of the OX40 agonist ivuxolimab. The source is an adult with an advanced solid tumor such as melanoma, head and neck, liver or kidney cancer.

CDR3 protein: CASSSQVGTAFYRNEQFF. The CDR3, as DNA: TGTGCCAGCAGCTCCCAGGTGGGGACAGCCTTTTACCGCAATGAGCAGTTCTTC. The rearrangement joins TRBV7-3 to TRBJ2-1; 7 nucleotides agree with TRBD1. CDR3 length equals 18 residues. The J segment lost 6 bases and the V segment lost 4 bases, leaving 18 bases of the junction unmatched. Germline lookup yields CDR1 SGHTA and CDR2 FQGTGA.